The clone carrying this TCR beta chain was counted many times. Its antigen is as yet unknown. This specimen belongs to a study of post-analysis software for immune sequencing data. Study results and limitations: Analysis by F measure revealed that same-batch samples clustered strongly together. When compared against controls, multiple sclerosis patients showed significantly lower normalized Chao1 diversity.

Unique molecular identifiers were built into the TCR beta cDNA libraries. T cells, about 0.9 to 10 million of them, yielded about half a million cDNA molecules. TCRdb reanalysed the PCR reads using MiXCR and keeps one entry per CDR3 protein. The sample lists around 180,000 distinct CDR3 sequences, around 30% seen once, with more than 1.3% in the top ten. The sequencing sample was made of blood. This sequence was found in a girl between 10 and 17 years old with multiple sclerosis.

The CDR3 reads CASSQTSGPTYEQYF. The CDR3 DNA reads TGCGCCAGCAGCCAAACTAGCGGACCCACCTACGAGCAGTACTTC. The rearrangement joins TRBV4-1 to TRBJ2-7; 8 nucleotides align to TRBD2. J gave up 2 bases and V 2 bases, and 5 bases lay outside the gene matches. CDR1 and CDR2 (germline): MGHRA, YSYEKL. The CDR3 runs 15 residues.